This T cell receptor (beta chain) derives from a study of T cell responses to AZD1222 COVID-19 vaccine listed by TCRdb under 2021. As for the study more broadly: AZD1222 recipients given second doses at about 4 weeks or at about 12 weeks were pooled, since spike-specific TCR depth and breadth were not found to differ between the two schedules. Trial participants were enrolled by age into subgroups of 18-55, 56-69 and 70-plus years, and roughly 150, 30 and 60 TCR-sequenced participants, respectively, were included in these subgroups. TCR sequencing covered some 250 trial participants: around 210 given two doses of AZD1222 and about 26 given two doses of MenACWY control vaccine. Results and caveats for the whole study, not just this receptor: Conclusions about previously exposed vaccinees are limited, since just five or six AZD1222 recipients were seropositive for SARS-CoV-2 at baseline. After two AZD1222 doses, spike-specific TCR breadth and depth were significantly higher than at day 0 and than in MenACWY recipients. Epitopes outside the regions mutated in the B.1.351 and B.1.1.7 variants were reportedly recognized by nearly half of the unique spike-specific TCRs. The 56-69-year group was small, and its depth increase did not reach significance, likely because of low power. Participants were mostly white British and included more females than males, and it was suggested by the authors that clonal diversity may have been underestimated. The whole spike protein was spanned by vaccine-associated CD4 TCRs, and dominant responses were seen in regions 160-218 and 743-854. Because no samples from the day 14 peak response were available, repertoires could be characterized only after the peak T cell response.

As to this clone: Its antigen is still unknown. No qualities accompany the bases; no much larger clone lies one base away.

Trimming takes 11 bases from V and 1 base from J, and the germline ends sit 11 bases apart. Looking up the germline V gene (reference sequence) yields CDR1 SEHNR and CDR2 FQNEAQ. Taken from cysteine to phenylalanine, the CDR3 has 12 residues. Just CDR3 DNA is preserved here, 36 bases in frame from base 1. The time point label here, explained by the study, means: baseline before first vaccination. Vaccinee samples were obtained from the UK trials COV001 and COV002, which included a single-blind randomized controlled phase 2/3 trial of AZD1222 (ChAdOx1 nCoV-19) in healthy adults. For TCRbeta chain sequencing, PBMC samples were collected from trial participants at day 0 and at day 28 after the second dose. The CDR3 regions of human TCRbeta chains were subjected to immunosequencing. Under the source paper's analysis protocol: Repertoire TCRs were checked for matches against a reference library of SARS-CoV-2-specific TCRs that had been generated using the MIRA antigen-specificity platform. Breadth was defined as the fraction of unique TCRs that were SARS-CoV-2-associated, and depth was defined as the fraction of total T cells that were SARS-CoV-2-associated. Using the MIRA data, each spike-specific TCR was assigned both to the spike region to which the TCR was reactive and to a CD4 or CD8 class. Log10-transformed breadth and depth values were compared by one-way ANOVA with Sidak's multiple comparisons tests. In its TCRdb copy, this immuneACCESS table keeps in-frame sequences only and misses some clones. Where compared with another copy, unresolved V genes explain less than half of these, and the others have no known cause. That table gives V, J and clone size, and the DNA gave D and trimming. The sample table records 65,000 to 80,000 clones; about nine tenths of these occur just once. The ten largest account for roughly 24% of the sample.

This material consisted of peripheral blood, taken on day 0 of AZD1222 vaccination. The V gene is TRBV7-9 and the J gene is TRBJ1-1; no D gene call is confident. This clonotype was sampled from an adult in good health. The bases are TGTGCCTCTAGGGCAGGGAACACTGAAGCTTTCTTT. This translates into CASRAGNTEAFF.